One and the same sample provided the 25 T cell receptor beta chains below, sequenced in a study of T cell responses to AZD1222 COVID-19 vaccine. Produced via immunoSEQ multiplex PCR; TCRdb's table is partial and in-frame only. The sample comprises 200,000 or so clones, 90% to 95% of which are singletons, and around 1% rests with the top ten. Source: peripheral blood, taken 28 days after the second AZD1222 dose. The receptor set was obtained from an adult who received the AZD1222 COVID-19 vaccine.

The genes are TRBV3-1 (or the pseudogene TRBV3-2) and TRBJ1-3; D not resolved. With 0 bases removed from V and 0 bases from J, the gap between germline ends came to 9 bases. This CDR3 comprises 16 residues. The V gene's germline CDR1 is LGHDT and CDR2 YNNKEL (reference sequence). CDR3 sequence reads: CASSQDRHHSGNTIYF. The CDR3 nucleotides read TGTGCCAGCAGCCAAGATCGACACCACTCTGGAAACACCATATATTTT.

The chain uses TRBV2 and TRBJ1-5, with 7 bases identical to TRBD1. CDR3 length: 15 residues. Germline CDR1 reads SNHLY; CDR2 reads FYNNEI. With V trimmed by 4 bases and J by 1 base, 4 bases remained unmatched. The CDR3 reads CASSGQGRSNQPQHF. In DNA form, the CDR3 reads TGTGCCAGCAGTGGACAGGGTAGAAGCAATCAGCCCCAGCATTTT.

The chain uses TRBV24-1 and TRBJ2-1; D possibly corresponds to TRBD2 (5 bases). With 8 bases removed from V and 5 bases from J, the gap between germline ends came to 6 bases. Germline CDR1 reads KGHDR; CDR2 reads SFDVKD. The CDR3 length is 11 residues. The CDR3 DNA reads as TGTGCCACCAAGGAGGACAATGAGCAGTTCTTC. This codes for CATKEDNEQFF.

V is TRBV6-5 and J is TRBJ2-7; 8 bases are shared with TRBD1. V shed 2 bases and J 8 bases; nucleotides not matched to a gene: 5. The germline V gene encodes CDR1 MNHEY and CDR2 SVGAGI. The CDR3 is 13 residues long. The CDR3 sequence: CASSYGQGGKQYF. The CDR3 nucleotides are TGTGCCAGCAGTTACGGACAGGGTGGGAAGCAGTACTTC.

J is TRBJ1-6 and V is TRBV7-2, with 7 nucleotides matching TRBD1. V lost 2 bases, J lost 4 bases, and 8 bases stayed unmatched. The CDR3 length is 17 residues. The germline V gene encodes CDR1 SGHTA and CDR2 FQGNSA. The chain's CDR3 is CASSLSSAGGYNSPLHF. CDR3 in DNA: TGTGCCAGCAGCTTATCGTCGGCAGGGGGTTATAATTCACCCCTCCACTTT.

This rearrangement joins TRBV6-2 or TRBV6-3 to TRBJ2-1, with D perhaps matching TRBD1 or TRBD2 (7 bases each). Germline loops: CDR1 MNHEY, CDR2 SVGEGT. CDR3 size: 16 residues. V lost 4 bases to trimming and J lost 5 bases, with 18 bases between them. CDR3: CASSSAGTAGNNEQFF. The DNA of the CDR3 is TGTGCCAGCAGTTCCGCCGGGACAGCGGGAAACAATGAGCAGTTCTTC.

The rearrangement joins TRBV29-1 to TRBJ2-3; D tentatively fits TRBD1 or TRBD2 (6 bases each). Germline CDR1 SQVTM, CDR2 ANQGSEA. This CDR3 spans 12 amino acids. Trimming pared 5 bases from V and 5 bases from J, leaving 11 bases between. CDR3 DNA: TGCAGCGTTCCGGGGGCAGGAGATACGCAGTATTTT. Its protein product is CSVPGAGDTQYF.

The chain is built from TRBV15 and TRBJ1-2; D ambiguous. The germline V gene encodes CDR1 LNHNV and CDR2 YYDKDF (reference sequence). Deletions cut 0 bases from V and 6 bases from J, with 5 bases between. There are 12 residues in the CDR3. For the CDR3, the DNA is TGTGCCACCAGCAGAGAGGGAGATGGCTACACCTTC. This codes for CATSREGDGYTF.

This clone was picked up many times. The chain employs TRBV4-1 and TRBJ1-1, with D unclear. Germline-derived CDR1 and CDR2 are MGHRA and YSYEKL. Trimming cost V 1 base and J 4 bases, with 16 bases left between them. The CDR3 runs 16 residues. The CDR3 bases are TGCGCCAGCAGCCAAGGGACGGTGGGCACCCGCACTGAAGCTTTCTTT. Protein: CASSQGTVGTRTEAFF.

J is TRBJ2-1 and V is TRBV5-1; weak D call: TRBD2 (6 bases). The CDR3 runs 14 residues. Germline V CDR1 and CDR2: SGHRS, YFSETQ. V lost 0 bases to trimming and J lost 7 bases, with 11 bases between them. In DNA form, the CDR3 reads TGCGCCAGCAGCTTGGGACGGAGGGTGAATGAGCAGTTCTTC. As protein: CASSLGRRVNEQFF.

The chain links TRBV3-1 (or the pseudogene TRBV3-2) to TRBJ1-1; D not resolved. Trimming cost V 0 bases and J 1 base, with 0 bases left between them. Germline lookup yields CDR1 LGHDT and CDR2 YNNKEL (reference sequence). The CDR3 covers 12 residues. This CDR3 is CASSQENTEAFF. In DNA, the CDR3 is TGTGCCAGCAGCCAAGAGAACACTGAAGCTTTCTTT.

The chain has TRBV5-1 and TRBJ1-2; D may be TRBD1 (5 bases). Germline V gene data show CDR1 as SGHRS and CDR2 as YFSETQ. Deletions cut 0 bases from V and 2 bases from J, with 20 bases between. This CDR3 contains 18 residues. This CDR3 reads CASSLAYPSQGVNYGYTF. The CDR3 nucleotides are TGCGCCAGCAGCTTGGCGTACCCCTCCCAGGGAGTAAACTATGGCTACACCTTC.

The gene calls are TRBV2 and TRBJ2-3; a weak D match, TRBD1 (7 bases). Germline V lookup: CDR1 SNHLY, CDR2 FYNNEI. The CDR3 spans 16 residues. Trimming stripped 1 base from V and 3 bases from J, with 14 bases between. CDR3 sequence reads: CASSEVGRGRTDTQYF. Here the CDR3 DNA reads TGTGCCAGCAGTGAAGTAGGCAGGGGGAGGACAGATACGCAGTATTTT.

J is TRBJ2-5 and V is TRBV4-1, with 9 bases lining up with TRBD2. V was clipped by 0 bases and J by 4 bases; unmatched bases: 21. Germline CDR1 is MGHRA and CDR2 is YSYEKL. The CDR3 is 21 residues long. CDR3 nucleotides: TGCGCCAGCAGCCAAGAGGACCCCGCTTTTCTCGCGGGGGGGCCGGGAGAGACCCAGTACTTC. It specifies CASSQEDPAFLAGGPGETQYF.

The rearrangement joins TRBV19 to TRBJ2-4; 8 nucleotides align to TRBD2. The V and J ends lost 8 bases and 1 base, in that order; junction bases with no gene match: 13. The length of the CDR3 is 17 residues. CDR1 is LNHDA and CDR2 is SQIVND in the germline V gene (reference sequence). This CDR3 is CASLPGGGRGAKNIQYF. CDR3 nucleotide sequence: TGTGCCAGTCTCCCCGGCGGGGGGCGAGGGGCCAAAAACATTCAGTACTTC.

The CDR3 DNA follows: TGCAGTGCTAGTCCTAGGAACACTGAAGCTTTCTTT. Translating gives CSASPRNTEAFF. The chain is built from TRBV20-1 and TRBJ1-1; no reliable D call. V shed 3 bases and J shed 1 base, with 6 bases lying between them. The CDR3 covers 12 residues. Germline CDR1 DFQATT, CDR2 SNEGSKA (reference sequence).

The rearrangement uses TRBV2 and TRBJ1-5, with 10 bases lining up with TRBD1. The CDR3 length is 16 residues. V was pared by 0 bases and J by 6 bases, with 5 bases of the junction left unmatched. The germline V gene encodes CDR1 SNHLY and CDR2 FYNNEI. The CDR3 sequence: CASSEALTGGGQPQHF. The CDR3 region has the DNA TGTGCCAGCAGTGAAGCCTTGACAGGGGGCGGTCAGCCCCAGCATTTT.

This chain connects TRBV28 to TRBJ2-7; D unresolved. CDR3 size: 13 residues. V was cut by 7 bases and J by 2 bases, with 12 bases left in between. The germline V gene has CDR1 MDHEN and CDR2 SYDVKM. CDR3 loop: CASTGTLTYEQYF. The CDR3 DNA is TGTGCCAGCACAGGAACATTAACCTACGAGCAGTACTTC.

J is TRBJ1-5 and V is TRBV5-1, with 8 bases matching TRBD1. The CDR3 runs 15 residues. Germline V lookup: CDR1 SGHRS, CDR2 YFSETQ. V dropped 3 bases and J dropped 2; count of bases not matched to a gene: 4. CDR3 region: CASSWTGTGNQPQHF. CDR3 coding DNA: TGCGCCAGCAGCTGGACAGGGACGGGCAATCAGCCCCAGCATTTT.

This chain links TRBV24-1 with TRBJ2-3; D uncertain. The CDR3 has 17 amino acids. V was trimmed by 2 bases and J by 4 bases, leaving 18 bases between them. The germline gives CDR1 KGHDR, CDR2 SFDVKD. DNA of the CDR3: TGTGCCACCAGTGATTCCGGCGGACGGTGGGGTGCAGATACGCAGTATTTT. Translation: CATSDSGGRWGADTQYF.

This CDR3 reads CASSRSTRLTGGKETQYF. CDR3 nucleotides: TGTGCCAGCAGCCGGAGTACCCGCCTGACAGGGGGCAAAGAGACCCAGTACTTC. V and J are TRBV7-2 and TRBJ2-5, with 10 bases lining up with TRBD1. Losses at the gene ends were 5 bases for V and 3 bases for J; bases not matched to a gene: 15. CDR1 and CDR2 (germline): SGHTA, FQGNSA. CDR3 length equals 18 residues. Drawing the rest from reference TRBV7-2 and TRBJ2-5, the complete variable domain is GAGVSQSPSNKVTEKGKDVELRCDPISGHTALYWYRQSLGQGLEFLIYFQGNSAPDKSGLPSDRFSAERTGGSVSTLTIQRTQQEDSAVYLCASSRSTRLTGGKETQYFGPGTRLLVL.

This chain links TRBV2 with TRBJ2-2, with TRBD2 matching over 15 bases. Germline CDR1 reads SNHLY; CDR2 reads FYNNEI. The CDR3 extends over 16 amino acids. V shed 8 bases and J 6 bases; nucleotides not matched to a gene: 7. Here the CDR3 reads CASRTSGGAVAGELFF. Written as DNA, the CDR3 is TGTGCCAGCCGGACTAGCGGGGGGGCCGTGGCCGGGGAGCTGTTTTTT. The full variable domain, its missing parts supplied by reference TRBV2 and TRBJ2-2, is EPEVTQTPSHQVTQMGQEVILRCVPISNHLYFYWYRQILGQKVEFLVSFYNNEISEKSEIFDDQFSVERPDGSNFTLKIRSTKLEDSAMYFCASRTSGGAVAGELFFGEGSRLTVL.

The rearrangement links TRBV18 to TRBJ1-2; no definite D call. V was shortened by 3 bases and J by 8 bases, with 13 bases between the two germline ends. CDR1 is KGHSH, CDR2 LQKENI, per germline. CDR3 length: 13 residues. CDR3 in amino acids: CASSPIEEDGYTF. The CDR3, as DNA: TGTGCCAGCTCACCTATCGAAGAAGACGGCTACACCTTC.

The rearrangement uses TRBV14 and TRBJ1-2, with 11 bases aligning to TRBD1. The CDR3 length is 15 residues. The germline V gene has CDR1 SGHDN and CDR2 FVKESK. Germline trimming cut 2 bases from V and 8 bases from J; bases unmatched to any gene: 7. CDR3 sequence: CASSQRTGGDGGYTF. The CDR3 nucleotides are TGTGCCAGCAGCCAACGGACAGGGGGCGATGGGGGCTACACCTTC.

This chain joins TRBV2 and TRBJ2-5; 9 bases map to TRBD2. CDR1 SNHLY and CDR2 FYNNEI come from the germline V gene. J gave up 5 bases and V 6 bases, and 13 bases lay outside the gene matches. The CDR3 has 16 residues. The CDR3 loop reads CASRRTPGTSYETQYF. CDR3 nucleotides: TGTGCCAGCAGGAGGACGCCCGGGACTAGCTACGAGACCCAGTACTTC. Full variable domain (missing parts from reference TRBV2 and TRBJ2-5): EPEVTQTPSHQVTQMGQEVILRCVPISNHLYFYWYRQILGQKVEFLVSFYNNEISEKSEIFDDQFSVERPDGSNFTLKIRSTKLEDSAMYFCASRRTPGTSYETQYFGPGTRLLVL.